This TCR beta chain derives from a study of molecular identifiers for immune sequencing clone quantification. Investigators produced naive CD8 libraries from around 20,000 to 1,000,000 sorted cells, drawing on 10%, 30% or 50% RNA. Sorting selected naive CD8 T cells with a CD8+CD4-CCR7+CD45RA+ phenotype. Study outcomes and limitations: Over 99% of effector molecules, yet under 1% of naive-cell molecules, were held by clones above 20 RNA copies.

On this clonotype itself: Its antigen remains unknown.

Generation of bulk TCR libraries relied on previously described methods and listed TCR primers. TCRdb re-called the PCR reads with MiXCR, one entry per CDR3 protein. The data show under 350,000 distinct CDR3 sequences, with 24% seen just once and around 0.74% held by the top ten. This CDR3 spans 11 amino acids. Germline V gene data show CDR1 as SEHNR and CDR2 as FQNEAQ (reference sequence). V shed 6 bases and J shed 6 bases, with 6 bases lying between them. V gene TRBV7-9 combines with J gene TRBJ2-1, with D uncertain. The sample was naive CD8+ T cells from blood, with Jurkat cell RNA spiked in. Noted subset: FACS-sorted CD8+CD4-CCR7+CD45RA+ naive T cells. The TCR originated in a human donor in good health. Some libraries in this study had Jurkat cell RNA spiked in. The CDR3 DNA follows: TGTGCCAGCAGGGTTTTCAATGAGCAGTTCTTC. This sequence encodes CASRVFNEQFF.